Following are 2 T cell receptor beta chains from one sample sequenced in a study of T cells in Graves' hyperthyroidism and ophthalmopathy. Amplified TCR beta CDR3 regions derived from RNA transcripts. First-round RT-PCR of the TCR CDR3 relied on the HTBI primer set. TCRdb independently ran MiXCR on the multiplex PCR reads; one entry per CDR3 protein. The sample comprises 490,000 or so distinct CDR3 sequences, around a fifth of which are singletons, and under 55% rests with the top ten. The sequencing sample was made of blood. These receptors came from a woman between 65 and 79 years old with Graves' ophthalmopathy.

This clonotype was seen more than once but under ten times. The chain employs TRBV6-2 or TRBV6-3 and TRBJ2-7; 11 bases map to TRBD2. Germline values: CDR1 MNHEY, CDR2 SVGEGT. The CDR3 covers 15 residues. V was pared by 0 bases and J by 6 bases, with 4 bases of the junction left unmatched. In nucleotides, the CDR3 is TGTGCCAGCAGTTACTCTAGCGGGAGGGCCAGCGAGCAGTACTTC. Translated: CASSYSSGRASEQYF.

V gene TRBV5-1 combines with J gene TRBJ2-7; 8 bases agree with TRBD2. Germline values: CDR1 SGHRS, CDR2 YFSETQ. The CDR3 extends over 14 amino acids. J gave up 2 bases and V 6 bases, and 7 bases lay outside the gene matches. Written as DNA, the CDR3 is TGCGCCAGCACCCCGGGGGGGGCGACCTACGAGCAGTACTTC. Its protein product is CASTPGGATYEQYF.